The rows below give T cell receptor beta chains drawn from one sample of a study of T-cell reconstitution after alpha-beta-depleted transplantation in children. TCRdb fed the PCR reads into MiXCR, producing one record per CDR3 protein. The data show some 550,000 distinct CDR3 sequences, around 16% seen once. Sequenced material: PBMCs from the stem cell graft donor, taken from the stem cell graft. These receptors were taken from a human donor who donated a stem cell graft to a child with acute lymphoblastic leukemia. Both conserved end residues are part of each CDR3. The order of the fields is V gene, D gene, clone size, J gene, CDR3 DNA, CDR3 protein. The D gene is left open where the match is weak. Only part of the rows carry a size: once, few, many, or a class if the clone is expanded.

TRBV7-2,NA,NA,TRBJ2-3,TGTGCCAGCAGCTTAGCTCGGAGCGGGCCCGATACGCAGTATTTT,CASSLARSGPDTQYF
TRBV5-1,TRBD1,NA,TRBJ1-5,TGCGCCAGCAGCTTGGAAGGGGGCATGAATCAGCCCCAGCATTTT,CASSLEGGMNQPQHF
TRBV10-1,TRBD1,NA,TRBJ1-1,TGCGCCAGCAGGTCGCACAGGGGGCGAGACACTGAAGCTTTCTTT,CASRSHRGRDTEAFF
TRBV28,TRBD1,few,TRBJ2-7,TGTTCCAGCCGACAGGGCGCCAGCGAGCAGTACTTC,CSSRQGASEQYF
TRBV5-1,NA,NA,TRBJ2-1,TGCGCCAGCAGCTTGGTATGGGACTCCTACAATGAGCAGTTCTTC,CASSLVWDSYNEQFF
TRBV6-5,TRBD1,NA,TRBJ2-1,TGTGCCAGCAGTTACCTGCAGGGGGACAATGAGCAGTTCTTC,CASSYLQGDNEQFF
TRBV20-1,TRBD1,NA,TRBJ1-5,TGCAGTCAAAGGGGGACAGGCCTTAATCAGCCCCAGCATTTT,CSQRGTGLNQPQHF
TRBV3-1,NA,NA,TRBJ2-1,TGTGCCAGCAGCCAAGTCGGGCGCAGGGGATACAATGAGCAGTTCTTC,CASSQVGRRGYNEQFF
TRBV25-1,NA,few,TRBJ1-1,TGTGCCAGCAGTGAACGACGGGTTAACACTGAAGCTTTCTTT,CASSERRVNTEAFF
TRBV7-8,NA,few,TRBJ1-4,TGTGCCAGCAGCTACCGAACCGGGACTAGCAATGAAAAACTGTTTTTT,CASSYRTGTSNEKLFF
TRBV29-1,NA,NA,TRBJ1-2,TGCAGCGTTGATGAGGGCCAGTCTATGAGGGTCTATGGCTACACCTTC,CSVDEGQSMRVYGYTF
TRBV27,NA,NA,TRBJ2-1,TGTGCCAGCCACCCCAGGGAATCCTACAATGAGCAGTTCTTC,CASHPRESYNEQFF
TRBV6-5,TRBD1,few,TRBJ1-2,TGTGCCAGCAGTTACTCCCGGTGGGGACAGGCAACTGATGGCTACACCTTC,CASSYSRWGQATDGYTF
TRBV14,NA,NA,TRBJ2-5,TGTGCCAGCAGCCAACGTTGGGTTGACAGTCGCAGGGAGACCCAGTACTTC,CASSQRWVDSRRETQYF
TRBV18,TRBD1,NA,TRBJ1-1,TGTGCCAGCTCACCCCACCCAATTGGAGCAGGGGGCACTGAAGCTTTCTTT,CASSPHPIGAGGTEAFF
TRBV27,TRBD1,few,TRBJ2-7,TGTGCCAGCAGTCTCACGCCAGGGGGCTACTACGAGCAGTACTTC,CASSLTPGGYYEQYF
TRBV9,TRBD2,few,TRBJ2-7,TGTGCCAGCAGCGTTCGACTAGCGGGAGGGCCCCACGAGCAGTACTTC,CASSVRLAGGPHEQYF
TRBV18,NA,NA,TRBJ1-5,TGTGCCAGCTCGGTGGGGGTTACCAATCAGCCCCAGCATTTT,CASSVGVTNQPQHF
TRBV20-1,NA,few,TRBJ1-1,TGCAGTGCGGAGACCACAGGGATTACTGAAGCTTTCTTT,CSAETTGITEAFF
TRBV5-5,NA,few,TRBJ2-3,TGTGCCAGCAGCTTGACCGGCGTCGATACGCAGTATTTT,CASSLTGVDTQYF
TRBV7-9,TRBD2,NA,TRBJ2-3,TGTGCCAGCAGCCCGGGGCTAGCGGGAGGTACGCAGTATTTT,CASSPGLAGGTQYF
TRBV6-1,NA,NA,TRBJ2-3,TGTGCCAGCATGAGCGACAGGAGACCCGCAGATACGCAGTATTTT,CASMSDRRPADTQYF
TRBV9,TRBD1,few,TRBJ1-3,TGTGCCAGCAGCGGAGAAGACAGGGTTGGAAACACCATATATTTT,CASSGEDRVGNTIYF
TRBV12-3/TRBV12-4,NA,NA,TRBJ2-2,TGTGCCACCGGCTTCGTGGGTTCCGGGGAGCTGTTTTTT,CATGFVGSGELFF
TRBV7-8,NA,few,TRBJ1-1,TGTGCCAGCAGCTTAGCGCGGCACGTTCGGAACACTGAAGCTTTCTTT,CASSLARHVRNTEAFF
TRBV24-1,NA,NA,TRBJ2-1,TGTGCCACCAGTGATACTAGGGGGGGTAATGAGCAGTTCTTC,CATSDTRGGNEQFF
TRBV12-3/TRBV12-4,NA,many,TRBJ2-1,TGTGCCAGCAGTTTAGGGGAAGGGACTGAGCAGTTCTTC,CASSLGEGTEQFF
TRBV5-1,NA,NA,TRBJ2-1,TGCGCCAGCAGCTTCCGGCGAGGGGACTTGGGCAACCCTAACCAGTTCTTC,CASSFRRGDLGNPNQFF